This T cell receptor beta chain was found in a study of cytomegalovirus exposure and HLA in healthy donors. On this clone: Antigen unknown.

Trimming took off 2 bases at V and 10 bases at J, with 17 bases between the two ends. The CDR3 is 14 residues long. CDR1 is MNHEY and CDR2 is SMNVEV in the germline V gene (reference sequence). The PCR used 60 Vbeta and 13 Jbeta primers. Data came from immunoSEQ multiplex PCR; TCRdb stores just in-frame clones and leaves some out. The sample lists about 140,000 clones, roughly 77% seen once, with 11% in the top ten. Findings of the study overall: Per published reports, the classifier diagnosed cytomegalovirus status with high specificity and sensitivity.

This clonotype was sampled from a man between 18 and 35 years old in good health and CMV-seropositive. This sequence joins TRBV27 and TRBJ1-1; D not resolved. Sequencing was performed on PBMCs. The DNA of the CDR3 is TGTGCCAGCAGTTTAGTACGGGAGATACCAGTAGCTTTCTTT. Its protein is CASSLVREIPVAFF.